Listed below are T cell receptor beta chains from one sample, sequenced in a study of T cell changes during pregnancy in multiple sclerosis. The data were produced by immunoSEQ multiplex PCR, yet TCRdb's version contains in-frame clones alone and is incomplete. The data show 90,000 to 120,000 clones, 94% seen once. Source: peripheral blood, taken before pregnancy. These receptors were taken from a female donor with multiple sclerosis, enrolled in a pregnancy study. The CDR3 runs from the conserved cysteine through the conserved F or W.

j_call v_call cdr3_aa
TRBJ2-1 TRBV2 CASLNGLTIYNEQFF
TRBJ1-4 TRBV15 CATSTSPQGGDEKLFF
TRBJ2-7 TRBV7-9 CASTFEATYEQYF
TRBJ2-2 TRBV4-1 CASSQALRGELFF
TRBJ1-2 TRBV5-4 CASSLAPGGGDGYTF
TRBJ2-7 TRBV5-6 CASSLGLRGLYEQYF
TRBJ1-1 TRBV10-2 CASLDRAKYTEAFF
TRBJ1-2 TRBV19 CASSISTGVYGYTF
TRBJ2-5 TRBV18 CASSPPGLAGGETQYF
TRBJ2-1 TRBV4-1 CASSRGGGPYNEQFF